The text below deals with one TCR beta chain. The antigen remains undetermined. A junction end diverges from the germline sequence, so it may reflect a read error. This specimen belongs to a study of shared clonotypes between healthy human individuals. Study-wide findings and caveats: Non-shared clonotypes were found to have lower generation probabilities than the clonotypes that were shared by all four of the sorted-subset donors.

Replicate PCRs for sorted subsets used around 200 ng DNA; this equaled 25,000 to 35,000 T cell genomes. Sequencing was performed with immunoSEQ multiplex PCR; in TCRdb, only in-frame clones are kept and a portion is missing. The sample consists of a few hundred thousand clones, about 96% of them appearing once. The sequencing input was naive CD4+ T cells sorted from blood. Subset: CD45RA+ positively selected. The TCR originated in a woman aged 25 to 45 in good health.

In nucleotides, the CDR3 is TGTGCCAGCAGTACTAGCATCAAGTTGGGGAGTGTGGTCTTC. It specifies CASSTSIKLGSVVF. V gene TRBV28 combines with J gene TRBJ2-1; a weak D match, TRBD2 (6 bases). CDR1 and CDR2 from the germline V gene are MDHEN and SYDVKM. The CDR3 consists of 14 residues.